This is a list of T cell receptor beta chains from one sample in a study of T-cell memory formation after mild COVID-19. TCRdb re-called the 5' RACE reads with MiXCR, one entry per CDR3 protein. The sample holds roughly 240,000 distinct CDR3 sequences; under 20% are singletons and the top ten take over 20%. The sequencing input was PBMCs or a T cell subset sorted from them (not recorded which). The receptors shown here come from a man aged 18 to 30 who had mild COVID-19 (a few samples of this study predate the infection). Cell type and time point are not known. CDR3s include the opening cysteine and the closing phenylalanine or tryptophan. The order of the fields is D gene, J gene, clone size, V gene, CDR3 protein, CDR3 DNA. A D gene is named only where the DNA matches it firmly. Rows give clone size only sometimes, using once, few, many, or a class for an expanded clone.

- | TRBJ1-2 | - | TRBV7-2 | CASSSYRVEDYGYTF | TGTGCCAGCAGCTCATACAGGGTGGAGGACTATGGCTACACCTTC
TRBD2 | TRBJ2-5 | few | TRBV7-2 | CASSLRLAGRETQYF | TGTGCCAGCAGCTTAAGACTAGCGGGCCGAGAGACCCAGTACTTC
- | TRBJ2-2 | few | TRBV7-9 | CASSLRGTNTGELFF | TGTGCCAGCAGCTTACGGGGGACGAACACCGGGGAGCTGTTTTTT
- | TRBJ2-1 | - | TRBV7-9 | CAGSKDEQFF | TGTGCCGGGTCGAAGGATGAGCAGTTCTTC
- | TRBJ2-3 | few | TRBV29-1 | CSVTHGRSTDTQYF | TGCAGCGTGACCCACGGACGGTCCACAGATACGCAGTATTTT
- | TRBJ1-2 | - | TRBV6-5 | CASSSAPFYGYTF | TGTGCCAGCAGTTCGGCTCCCTTTTATGGCTACACCTTC
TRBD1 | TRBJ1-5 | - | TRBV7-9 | CASSSGTDSNQPQHF | TGTGCCAGCAGCTCCGGGACAGATAGCAATCAGCCCCAGCATTTT
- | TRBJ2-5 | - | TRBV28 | CQAGTQYF | TGTCAGGCAGGTACCCAGTACTTC
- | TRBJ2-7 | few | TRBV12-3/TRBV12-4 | CASSMDSQSYEQYF | TGTGCCAGCTCAATGGACAGCCAGTCCTACGAGCAGTACTTC
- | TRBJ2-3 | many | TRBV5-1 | CASSFSGTDTQYF | TGCGCCAGCAGCTTCTCAGGGACAGATACGCAGTATTTT
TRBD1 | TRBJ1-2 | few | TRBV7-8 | CASSSGQGANGYTF | TGTGCCAGCAGCTCCGGACAGGGGGCGAATGGCTACACCTTC
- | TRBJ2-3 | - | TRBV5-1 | CASSQAVPPDTQYF | TGCGCCAGCAGCCAGGCGGTTCCCCCAGATACGCAGTATTTT
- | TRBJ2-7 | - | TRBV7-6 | CASSWESNSYEQYF | TGTGCCAGCAGCTGGGAATCAAACTCCTACGAGCAGTACTTC
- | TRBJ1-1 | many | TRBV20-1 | CSAPIVGLMNTEAFF | TGCAGTGCCCCTATAGTCGGGCTAATGAACACTGAAGCTTTCTTT
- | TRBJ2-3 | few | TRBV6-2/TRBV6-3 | CASRSSPHTDTQYF | TGTGCCAGCAGATCCAGCCCCCACACAGATACGCAGTATTTT
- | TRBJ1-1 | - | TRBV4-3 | CASSQDYFRNVNTEAFF | TGCGCCAGCAGCCAAGATTACTTTAGAAACGTGAACACTGAAGCTTTCTTT
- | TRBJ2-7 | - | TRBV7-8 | CASKTGTGSYEQYF | TGTGCCAGCAAAACGGGTACCGGGTCCTACGAGCAGTACTTC
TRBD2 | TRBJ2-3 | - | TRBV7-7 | CASSLTPGGVTDTQYF | TGTGCCAGCAGCTTAACCCCGGGAGGGGTCACAGATACGCAGTATTTT
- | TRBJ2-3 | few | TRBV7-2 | CASSLAGTPLTDTQYF | TGTGCCAGCAGCTTAGCCGGGACTCCCCTCACAGATACGCAGTATTTT
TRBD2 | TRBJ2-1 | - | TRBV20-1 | CSAWASGGVSRFF | TGCAGTGCTTGGGCAAGCGGGGGGGTCTCTCGGTTCTTC
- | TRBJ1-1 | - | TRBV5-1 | CASSLDPVTEAFF | TGCGCCAGCAGCTTGGATCCCGTGACTGAAGCTTTCTTT
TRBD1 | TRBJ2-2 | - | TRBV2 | CASSEQGVGTGELFF | TGTGCCAGCAGTGAACAGGGGGTAGGGACCGGGGAGCTGTTTTTT
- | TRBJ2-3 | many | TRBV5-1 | CASKAWDTRTDTQYF | TGCGCCAGCAAAGCCTGGGACACCCGCACAGATACGCAGTATTTT
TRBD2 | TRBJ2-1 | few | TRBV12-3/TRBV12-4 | CASSPWWTRDEQFF | TGTGCCAGCTCCCCTTGGTGGACTAGAGATGAGCAGTTCTTC
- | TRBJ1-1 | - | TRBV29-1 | CSVGMGRSAEAFF | TGCAGCGTTGGTATGGGGAGGAGTGCTGAAGCTTTCTTT